The clone carrying this TCR beta chain was picked up many times. The data were taken from a study of T cells in Graves' hyperthyroidism and ophthalmopathy. Amplification targeted TCR beta CDR3 regions from RNA transcripts. A set of HTBI primers served as the primers for a first-round RT-PCR of the TCR CDR3. Each CDR3 protein is one row after TCRdb ran MiXCR on the multiplex PCR reads. The table records some 370,000 distinct CDR3 sequences, approximately 18% of them present only once. Germline assignment: CDR1 MNHNS and CDR2 SASEGT. The CDR3 runs 16 residues. The V end was cut by 1 base, the J end by 0 bases, with 11 bases between.

Sequenced: blood. The chain is built from TRBV6-1 and TRBJ2-3, with TRBD2 as a possible D gene (6 bases). The sequence was obtained from a woman under 40 with Graves' hyperthyroidism that later progressed to Graves' ophthalmopathy. The CDR3 loop is CASSEDTSLSTDTQYF. CDR3 nucleotide sequence: TGTGCCAGCAGTGAAGATACTAGCCTAAGCACAGATACGCAGTATTTT.